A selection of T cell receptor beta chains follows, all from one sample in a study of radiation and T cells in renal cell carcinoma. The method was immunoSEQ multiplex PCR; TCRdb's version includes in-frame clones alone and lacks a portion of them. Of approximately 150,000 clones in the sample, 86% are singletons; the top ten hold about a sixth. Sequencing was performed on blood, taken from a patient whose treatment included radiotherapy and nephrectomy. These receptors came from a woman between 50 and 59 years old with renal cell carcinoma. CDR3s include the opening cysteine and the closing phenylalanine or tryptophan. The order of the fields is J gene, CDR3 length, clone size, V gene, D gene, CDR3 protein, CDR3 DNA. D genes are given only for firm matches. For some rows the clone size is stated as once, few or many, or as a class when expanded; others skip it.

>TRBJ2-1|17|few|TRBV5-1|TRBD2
CASSSHGGSGAYNEQFF
TGCGCCAGCAGCTCGCACGGGGGGAGCGGGGCTTACAATGAGCAGTTCTTC
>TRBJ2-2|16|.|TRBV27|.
CASRNPGARGTGELFF
TGTGCCAGCAGAAACCCGGGAGCAAGGGGCACCGGGGAGCTGTTTTTT
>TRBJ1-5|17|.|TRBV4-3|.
CASSQAAGAGGNQPQHF
TGCGCCAGCAGCCAGGCGGCGGGGGCCGGGGGCAATCAGCCCCAGCATTTT
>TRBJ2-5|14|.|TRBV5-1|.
CASSLGGDQETQYF
TGCGCCAGCAGCTTGGGTGGGGACCAAGAGACCCAGTACTTC
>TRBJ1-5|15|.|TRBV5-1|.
CASSLNGGTDQPQHF
TGCGCCAGCAGCTTGAATGGGGGTACGGATCAGCCCCAGCATTTT
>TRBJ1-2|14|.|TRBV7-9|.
CASSLAGGYYGYTF
TGTGCCAGCAGCTTAGCGGGGGGGTACTATGGCTACACCTTC
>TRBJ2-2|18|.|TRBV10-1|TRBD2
CASSEEFMRLAGGRELFF
TGCGCCAGCAGTGAGGAGTTTATGCGTCTAGCGGGAGGTAGGGAGCTGTTTTTT
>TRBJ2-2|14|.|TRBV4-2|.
CASSQDQYTGELFF
TGTGCCAGCAGCCAAGACCAATACACCGGGGAGCTGTTTTTT
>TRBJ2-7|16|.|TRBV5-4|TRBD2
CASSPRGAPSSYEQYF
TGTGCCAGCAGCCCGCGGGGGGCGCCCAGCTCCTACGAGCAGTACTTC
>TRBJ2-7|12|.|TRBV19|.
CATSIGVGEQYF
TGTGCCACCTCGATCGGGGTGGGAGAGCAGTACTTC
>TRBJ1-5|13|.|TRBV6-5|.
CASRGRGGMPQHF
TGTGCCAGCAGGGGGAGGGGCGGAATGCCCCAGCATTTT
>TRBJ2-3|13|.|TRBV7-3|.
CASSFGGADTQYF
TGTGCCAGCAGCTTCGGAGGTGCAGATACGCAGTATTTT
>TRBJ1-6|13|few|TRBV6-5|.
CASRRGVDSPLHF
TGTGCCAGCAGGCGGGGTGTGGATTCACCCCTCCACTTT
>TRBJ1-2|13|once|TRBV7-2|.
CASSPTPGNGYTF
TGTGCCAGCAGCCCGACCCCAGGAAATGGCTACACCTTC
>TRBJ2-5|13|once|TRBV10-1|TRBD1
CASSPTSGGTQYF
TGCGCCAGCAGTCCCACGTCAGGGGGGACCCAGTACTTC
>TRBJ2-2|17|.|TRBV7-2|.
CASSLVGNRVDTGELFF
TGTGCCAGCAGCCTGGTAGGGAACAGAGTAGACACCGGGGAGCTGTTTTTT
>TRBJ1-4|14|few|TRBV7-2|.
CASSPDHTGNGLFF
TGTGCCAGCAGCCCAGACCACACTGGGAATGGACTGTTTTTT
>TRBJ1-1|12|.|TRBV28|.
CASSFAPERAFF
TGTGCCAGCAGTTTTGCCCCTGAACGAGCTTTCTTT
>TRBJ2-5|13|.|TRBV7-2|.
CASSRNIQETQYF
TGTGCCAGCAGCCGTAATATTCAAGAGACCCAGTACTTC
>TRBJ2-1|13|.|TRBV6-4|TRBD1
CATARTGGNEQFF
TGTGCCACCGCCCGGACAGGGGGCAATGAGCAGTTCTTC
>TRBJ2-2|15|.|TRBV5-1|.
CASSLVQGSRGELFF
TGCGCCAGCAGCTTGGTACAGGGCTCTAGGGGGGAGCTGTTTTTT
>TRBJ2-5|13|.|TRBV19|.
CASSISRGETQYF
TGTGCCAGTAGTATTAGCAGGGGTGAAACCCAGTACTTC
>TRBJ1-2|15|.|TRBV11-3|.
CASSPVPWFLGGYTF
TGTGCCAGCAGCCCGGTTCCCTGGTTCTTAGGTGGCTACACCTTC
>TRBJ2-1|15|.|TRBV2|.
CASSDGSPGRNEQFF
TGTGCCAGCAGTGATGGTTCCCCCGGCAGGAATGAGCAGTTCTTC
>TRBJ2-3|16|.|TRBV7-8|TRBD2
CASSLYSSGGTDTQYF
TGTGCCAGCAGCTTATACTCTAGCGGGGGCACAGATACGCAGTATTTT
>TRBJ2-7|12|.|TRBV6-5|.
CASSRHRDEQYF
TGTGCCAGCAGTCGACATAGGGACGAGCAGTACTTC
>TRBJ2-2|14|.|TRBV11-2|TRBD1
CASSSGQYTGELFF
TGTGCCAGCAGCTCGGGACAGTACACCGGGGAGCTGTTTTTT
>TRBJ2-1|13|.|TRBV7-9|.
CASGPGSYNEQFF
TGTGCCAGCGGTCCGGGCTCCTACAATGAGCAGTTCTTC
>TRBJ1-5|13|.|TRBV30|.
CAWSVGSNQPQHF
TGTGCCTGGAGTGTAGGGAGCAATCAGCCCCAGCATTTT
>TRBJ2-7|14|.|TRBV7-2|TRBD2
CASSLGLLSYEQYF
TGTGCCAGCAGCTTGGGACTATTATCCTACGAGCAGTACTTC
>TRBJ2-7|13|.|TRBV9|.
CASSVAGVSEQYF
TGTGCCAGCAGCGTAGCGGGGGTCTCCGAGCAGTACTTC
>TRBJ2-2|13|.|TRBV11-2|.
CASSLVRAGELFF
TGTGCCAGCAGCTTAGTCCGGGCCGGGGAGCTGTTTTTT
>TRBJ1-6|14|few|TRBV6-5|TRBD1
CASRNPGQNSPLHF
TGTGCCAGCAGAAATCCGGGACAGAATTCACCCCTCCACTTT
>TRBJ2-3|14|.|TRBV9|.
CASSPNPSTDTQYF
TGTGCCAGCAGCCCCAACCCTAGCACAGATACGCAGTATTTT
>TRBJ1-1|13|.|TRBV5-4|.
CASSLAQNTEAFF
TGTGCCAGCAGCTTGGCCCAGAACACTGAAGCTTTCTTT
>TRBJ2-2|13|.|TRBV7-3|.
CASSPRVTGELFF
TGTGCCAGCAGCCCGAGGGTAACCGGGGAGCTGTTTTTT
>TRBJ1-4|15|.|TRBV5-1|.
CASSLGDREKEKLFF
TGCGCCAGCAGCTTGGGGGACCGAGAGAAGGAAAAACTGTTTTTT
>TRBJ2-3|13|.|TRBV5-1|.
CASSPRTADTQYF
TGCGCCAGCAGCCCAAGAACCGCAGATACGCAGTATTTT
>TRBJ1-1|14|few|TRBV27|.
CASSPPRANTEAFF
TGTGCCAGCAGTCCCCCGAGAGCGAACACTGAAGCTTTCTTT
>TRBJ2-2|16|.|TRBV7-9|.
CASSFPGGFITGELFF
TGTGCCAGCAGCTTCCCGGGGGGCTTCATAACCGGGGAGCTGTTTTTT
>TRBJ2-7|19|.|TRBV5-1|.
CASSPTGVLGRGSSYEQYF
TGCGCCAGCAGCCCCACTGGGGTTTTAGGGCGGGGAAGCTCCTACGAGCAGTACTTC
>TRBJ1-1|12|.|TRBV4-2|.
CASSQDNSEAFF
TGTGCCAGCAGCCAAGATAATTCCGAAGCTTTCTTT
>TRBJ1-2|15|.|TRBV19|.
CASSIRDPTGHGYTF
TGTGCCAGTAGTATCCGGGACCCAACCGGCCATGGCTACACCTTC
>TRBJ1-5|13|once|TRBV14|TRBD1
CASSLTGGQPQHF
TGTGCCAGCAGCCTGACAGGGGGCCAGCCCCAGCATTTT
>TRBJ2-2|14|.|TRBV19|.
CASSRGQDPGELFF
TGTGCCAGTAGTAGGGGACAAGACCCCGGGGAGCTGTTTTTT
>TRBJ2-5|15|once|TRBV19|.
CASSIGSLGQETQYF
TGTGCCAGTAGTATAGGCTCCTTGGGCCAAGAGACCCAGTACTTC
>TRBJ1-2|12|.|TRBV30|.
CAWSPTNYGYTF
TGTGCCTGGAGTCCGACTAACTATGGCTACACCTTC